Below, 4 T cell receptor beta chains from the same sample are listed, as sequenced in a study of cytomegalovirus exposure and HLA in healthy donors. With 60 Vbeta and 13 Jbeta primers, the PCR was carried out. Generated by immunoSEQ multiplex PCR, the TCRdb table keeps only in-frame clones and is missing some. This table has about 150,000 clones, approximately 84% appearing once. The sample was PBMCs. The receptors come from a boy younger than 10 in good health and CMV-seronegative.

The chain recombines TRBV18 with TRBJ2-7, with 8 positions matching TRBD2. J gave up 2 bases and V 4 bases, and 1 base lay outside the gene matches. This CDR3 is 13 amino acids long. Germline V gene sequence: CDR1 KGHSH, CDR2 LQKENI. CDR3 DNA sequence: TGTGCCAGCTCACGCGGGGGGACCTACGAGCAGTACTTC. Translating gives CASSRGGTYEQYF.

The V and J genes are TRBV6-5 and TRBJ2-7; 10 positions agree with TRBD1. The CDR3 contains 15 residues. CDR1 MNHEY and CDR2 SVGAGI come from the germline V gene. The V and J ends lost 6 bases and 5 bases, in that order; junction bases with no gene match: 10. Here the CDR3 reads CASRSHGTGDHEQYF. CDR3 bases: TGTGCCAGCAGGTCGCATGGGACAGGGGATCACGAGCAGTACTTC.

J is TRBJ2-3 and V is TRBV6-1, with 7 bases matching TRBD2. The CDR3 loop spans 14 amino acids. V dropped 6 bases and J dropped 4; count of bases not matched to a gene: 7. Germline values: CDR1 MNHNS, CDR2 SASEGT. CDR3 in DNA: TGTGCCAGCAGCGACCTTAGCGGGCCAGATACGCAGTATTTT. Protein: CASSDLSGPDTQYF.

The gene calls are TRBV7-3 and TRBJ2-5; 7 positions match TRBD2. Germline-derived CDR1 and CDR2 are SGHTA and FQGTGA. V lost 4 bases, J lost 3 bases, and 8 bases stayed unmatched. CDR3 length: 15 residues. CDR3 in amino acids: CASSSPGSGEETQYF. The CDR3 DNA reads as TGTGCCAGCAGCTCCCCCGGAAGCGGGGAAGAGACCCAGTACTTC.